Following are 29 T cell receptor beta chains from one sample sequenced in a study of human T cells and chemical hapten exposure. The authors' total RNA extraction used unfractionated whole blood. TCRdb processed the 5' RACE reads anew with MiXCR; each CDR3 protein has one entry. The sample yields approximately 110,000 distinct CDR3 sequences, around a fifth seen once. The receptors shown here come from a human donor in good health.

This clonotype was observed a few times. The chain carries TRBV20-1 and TRBJ2-7, with 7 nucleotides matching TRBD2. V dropped 3 bases and J dropped 0; count of bases not matched to a gene: 11. From germline, CDR1 is DFQATT and CDR2 SNEGSKA (reference sequence). The CDR3 has 16 amino acids. DNA of the CDR3: TGCAGTGCTAGCCCTAGCGGAACAAGGAGCTCCTACGAGCAGTACTTC. This encodes CSASPSGTRSSYEQYF.

This chain joins TRBV15 and TRBJ1-1; D gene unclear. Germline V gene sequence: CDR1 LNHNV, CDR2 YYDKDF (reference sequence). The CDR3 covers 13 residues. Trimming removed 0 bases from V and 7 bases from J, with 9 bases in between. CDR3 region: CATSRDRRGEAFF. CDR3 DNA sequence: TGTGCCACCAGCAGAGATCGCCGGGGTGAAGCTTTCTTT. Together with reference TRBV15 and TRBJ1-1, the CDR3 gives the full variable domain: DAMVIQNPRYQVTQFGKPVTLSCSQTLNHNVMYWYQQKSSQAPKLLFHYYDKDFNNEADTPDNFQSRRPNTSFCFLDIRSPGLGDTAMYLCATSRDRRGEAFFGQGTRLTVV.

This rearrangement joins TRBV9 to TRBJ2-2; 9 bases match TRBD1. V lost 3 bases, J lost 6 bases, and 9 bases stayed unmatched. Germline CDR1 reads SGDLS; CDR2 reads YYNGEE. The CDR3 has 16 residues. CDR3 in amino acids: CASSARGQGRAGELFF. The CDR3 DNA follows: TGTGCCAGCAGCGCCCGCGGACAGGGGAGGGCCGGGGAGCTGTTTTTT. Full variable domain (missing parts from reference TRBV9 and TRBJ2-2): DSGVTQTPKHLITATGQRVTLRCSPRSGDLSVYWYQQSLDQGLQFLIQYYNGEERAKGNILERFSAQQFPDLHSELNLSSLELGDSALYFCASSARGQGRAGELFFGEGSRLTVL.

This clonotype was counted at least ten times. The rearrangement links TRBV7-2 to TRBJ2-4, with TRBD1 matching 10 bases. The CDR3 sequence is 14 residues long. The germline CDR1 and CDR2 sequences are SGHTA and FQGNSA. V trimming: 1 base; J trimming: 6 bases; junction bases outside the gene matches: 0. The CDR3 bases are TGTGCCAGCAGCTTAGGACAGGGGGCAAACATTCAGTACTTC. Protein: CASSLGQGANIQYF.

This clonotype was seen only once. The J gene is TRBJ2-1, the V gene TRBV7-6; D might be TRBD1 (5 bases). Trimming left V 2 bases short and J 4 bases short, with 18 bases between. The germline V gene encodes CDR1 SGHVS and CDR2 FNYEAQ. This CDR3 region has 17 residues. Here the CDR3 reads CASSLTTGVAPYNEQFF. Written as DNA, the CDR3 is TGTGCCAGCAGCTTAACAACAGGTGTGGCCCCTTACAATGAGCAGTTCTTC.

Only a few counts were recorded for this clonotype. The CDR3 loop reads CASSVEVAGLGTEAFF. CDR3 coding DNA: TGTGCCAGCAGCGTAGAGGTAGCAGGACTGGGAACTGAAGCTTTCTTT. The chain joins TRBV9 to TRBJ1-1, with D unclear. CDR3 length: 16 amino acids. From germline, CDR1 is SGDLS and CDR2 YYNGEE. Trimming cost V 0 bases and J 5 bases, with 17 bases left between them. The full variable domain, in which reference TRBV9 and TRBJ1-1 provide the parts outside the CDR3, is DSGVTQTPKHLITATGQRVTLRCSPRSGDLSVYWYQQSLDQGLQFLIQYYNGEERAKGNILERFSAQQFPDLHSELNLSSLELGDSALYFCASSVEVAGLGTEAFFGQGTRLTVV.

This clonotype was detected a few times. The chain links TRBV27 to TRBJ2-5; perhaps TRBD1 as D (6 bases). Germline CDR1 MNHEY, CDR2 SMNVEV (reference sequence). V lost 5 bases and J 9 bases, leaving 16 bases between the germline ends. This CDR3 has 13 residues. DNA of the CDR3: TGTGCCAGCAGTCAAGTCCCAGGGGCGCCCCAGTACTTC. This translates into CASSQVPGAPQYF.

This chain joins TRBV6-1 and TRBJ2-3, with TRBD1 matching over 10 bases. Germline lookup yields CDR1 MNHNS and CDR2 SASEGT. Unmatched junction bases numbered 7, after V lost 5 bases and J lost 5 bases. CDR3 length: 15 amino acids. The CDR3 loop reads CASSPRDRGLDTQYF. CDR3 DNA: TGTGCCAGCAGTCCACGGGACAGGGGTTTAGATACGCAGTATTTT.

This sequence joins TRBV7-9 and TRBJ2-2, with TRBD1 matching 8 bases. CDR3 length: 15 amino acids. V lost 3 bases to trimming and J lost 7 bases; unmatched junction nucleotides: 7. Germline V gives CDR1 SEHNR, CDR2 FQNEAQ (reference sequence). CDR3 DNA sequence: TGTGCCAGCAGCTTCCCAGACAGGGGCATCGGGGAGCTGTTTTTT. It encodes CASSFPDRGIGELFF.

This chain joins TRBV27 and TRBJ2-7; 9 positions match TRBD1. J was trimmed by 6 bases and V by 6 bases; bases with no gene match: 9. The V gene's germline CDR1 is MNHEY and CDR2 SMNVEV (reference sequence). This CDR3 is built from 14 residues. The CDR3 sequence is CASRTRTGESEQYF. In DNA, the CDR3 is TGTGCCAGCAGGACTCGGACAGGGGAGTCCGAGCAGTACTTC.

The rearrangement links TRBV29-1 to TRBJ2-5, with a tentative D call TRBD1 (6 bases). The V and J ends lost 6 bases and 2 bases respectively, with 13 bases between them. CDR3 size: 13 residues. Germline lookup yields CDR1 SQVTM and CDR2 ANQGSEA. This CDR3 reads CSVNRVRQETQYF. Here the CDR3 DNA reads TGCAGCGTCAACAGGGTCAGGCAAGAGACCCAGTACTTC.

The CDR3 protein is CASRTGGRNQPQHF. In DNA form, the CDR3 reads TGTGCCAGCAGAACAGGAGGGAGGAATCAGCCCCAGCATTTT. The chain has TRBV6-2 or TRBV6-3 and TRBJ1-5; possibly TRBD1 for D (5 bases). Deletions cut 6 bases from V and 4 bases from J, with 13 bases between. Germline CDR1 MNHEY, CDR2 SVGEGT. There are 14 residues in the CDR3.

The V gene is TRBV3-1, the J gene TRBJ2-7; D uncertain. The germline V gene has CDR1 LGHDT and CDR2 YNNKEL (reference sequence). The V end was cut by 4 bases, the J end by 0 bases, with 10 bases between. The CDR3 sequence is 14 residues long. In DNA form, the CDR3 reads TGTGCCAGCAGCCCCCAGGTGACCTCCTACGAGCAGTACTTC. Protein product: CASSPQVTSYEQYF.

This clonotype was seen a handful of times. The junction departs from the called germline gene at one end, perhaps through a read error. The chain is built from TRBV7-7 and TRBJ1-3, with D possibly matching TRBD1 (6 bases). This CDR3 contains 15 residues. Germline V gene sequence: CDR1 SSHAT, CDR2 FNYEAQ (reference sequence). CDR3 DNA: TGTGCTAGCAGTCCGAGACAGGACTCTGGAAACACCATATATTTT. Translation gives CASSPRQDSGNTIYF.

V usage is TRBV4-1 and J usage is TRBJ2-3, with D perhaps TRBD2 (6 bases). Germline V gene sequence: CDR1 MGHRA, CDR2 YSYEKL. V dropped 1 base and J dropped 4 bases, with 18 bases sitting between them. The CDR3 covers 17 residues. CDR3: CASSQVVTGVVPDTQYF. In DNA form, the CDR3 reads TGCGCCAGCAGCCAAGTAGTAACGGGAGTGGTTCCAGATACGCAGTATTTT.

The chain has TRBV5-1 and TRBJ2-1; the match to TRBD2 covers 7 bases. V was pared by 2 bases and J by 6 bases, with 11 bases of the junction left unmatched. Germline V gene lookup returns CDR1 SGHRS and CDR2 YFSETQ. The CDR3 contains 16 residues. This CDR3 is CASSFTLGIAGNEQFF. In DNA, the CDR3 is TGCGCCAGCAGCTTTACCCTCGGGATAGCGGGCAATGAGCAGTTCTTC.

The genes are TRBV18 and TRBJ2-6, with TRBD1 matching over 9 bases. Germline CDR1 is KGHSH and CDR2 is LQKENI. This CDR3 contains 16 residues. V lost 3 bases, J lost 2 bases, and 2 bases stayed unmatched. CDR3 sequence (DNA): TGTGCCAGCTCACCGACAGGGGGAGCTGGGGCCAACGTCCTGACTTTC. It is translated as CASSPTGGAGANVLTF.

There are a few counts of this clonotype. The chain recombines TRBV2 with TRBJ1-5, with D unclear. V lost 4 bases and J 11 bases, leaving 12 bases between the germline ends. The CDR3 is made up of 12 amino acids. Germline-derived CDR1 and CDR2 are SNHLY and FYNNEI. The CDR3 DNA follows: TGTGCCAGCAGTGTTCGAAGTACGACCCAGCATTTT. Protein product: CASSVRSTTQHF.

The V gene is TRBV30, the J gene TRBJ1-4; D might be TRBD1 (6 bases). V dropped 0 bases and J dropped 3 bases, with 11 bases sitting between them. The CDR3 contains 15 residues. CDR1 is GTSNPN and CDR2 is SVGIG in the germline V gene (reference sequence). CDR3 sequence: CAWSVRGAPNEKLFF. The DNA for the CDR3 is TGTGCCTGGAGTGTGAGGGGGGCCCCTAATGAAAAACTGTTTTTT.

This clonotype has just a few counts. The chain employs TRBV24-1 and TRBJ2-3; a possible D gene is TRBD2 (5 bases). Germline CDR1 KGHDR, CDR2 SFDVKD. With 1 base removed from V and 4 bases from J, the gap between germline ends came to 11 bases. The CDR3 has 15 residues. The CDR3: CATSDFEGIADTQYF. CDR3 sequence (DNA): TGTGCCACCAGTGATTTCGAGGGTATCGCAGATACGCAGTATTTT.

This clonotype was recorded a few times. This chain links TRBV12-3 or TRBV12-4 with TRBJ2-2; no clear D. Trimming took off 3 bases at V and 2 bases at J, with 7 bases between the two ends. The length of the CDR3 is 14 residues. In DNA, the CDR3 is TGTGCCAGCAGTTTGATAGGTAACACCGGGGAGCTGTTTTTT. It encodes CASSLIGNTGELFF.

This chain connects TRBV28 to TRBJ2-1, with 7 bases that match TRBD2. J gave up 0 bases and V 1 base, and 9 bases lay outside the gene matches. The V gene's germline CDR1 is MDHEN and CDR2 SYDVKM. The CDR3 extends over 18 amino acids. CDR3 protein: CASSLSPGGVSSYNEQFF. As DNA, the CDR3 is TGTGCCAGCAGTTTATCTCCGGGAGGCGTGAGCTCCTACAATGAGCAGTTCTTC.

This chain links TRBV10-3 with TRBJ1-1; D gene ambiguous. Germline V CDR1 and CDR2: ENHRY, SYGVKD. CDR3 size: 14 residues. Trimming stripped 1 base from V and 0 bases from J, with 6 bases between. The CDR3 nucleotides read TGTGCCATCAGTGAGTGGAGGTTGAACACTGAAGCTTTCTTT. It yields the protein CAISEWRLNTEAFF.

Details on this clonotype: The junction shows a germline mismatch at one end, possibly a read error. V usage is TRBV29-1 and J usage is TRBJ2-1; 16 bases are a match to TRBD2. CDR1 and CDR2 (germline): SQVTM, ANQGSEA. The CDR3 sequence is 15 residues long. The CDR3 DNA is TGCAGCGTAGTTTCCGACGGGACTAGCGGGAGGGCCCCGATCTTC. Protein sequence: CSVVSDGTSGRAPIF.

This clonotype was observed a few times. The chain joins TRBV28 to TRBJ2-5, with 11 bases identical to TRBD1. This CDR3 contains 23 residues. Germline V gives CDR1 MDHEN, CDR2 SYDVKM. V lost 3 bases to trimming and J lost 2 bases; unmatched junction nucleotides: 26. The CDR3 sequence: CASSFLWTGGPIISRAHQETQYF. The DNA of the CDR3 is TGTGCCAGCAGTTTCCTCTGGACAGGGGGCCCCATCATCTCCAGGGCTCATCAAGAGACCCAGTACTTC. Using reference TRBV28 and TRBJ2-5 for the parts outside the CDR3, the full variable domain is DVKVTQSSRYLVKRTGEKVFLECVQDMDHENMFWYRQDPGLGLRLIYFSYDVKMKEKGDIPEGYSVSREKKERFSLILESASTNQTSMYLCASSFLWTGGPIISRAHQETQYFGPGTRLLVL.

This clonotype is medium-sized (0.01 to 0.1%). The V call is TRBV4-1, the J call TRBJ1-2, with no clear D. Germline CDR1 and CDR2: MGHRA and YSYEKL. This CDR3 has 16 amino acids. The V end was cut by 0 bases, the J end by 8 bases, with 19 bases between. The CDR3 is CASSQDDYPGRGGYTF. The CDR3 DNA is TGCGCCAGCAGCCAAGATGACTACCCCGGGCGGGGAGGCTACACCTTC.

The chain couples TRBV6-5 to TRBJ1-2; 10 bases map to TRBD1. CDR3 length: 15 residues. Germline loops: CDR1 MNHEY, CDR2 SVGAGI. V was pared by 5 bases and J by 4 bases, with 7 bases of the junction left unmatched. The CDR3 region is CASSADRGSIYGYTF. In DNA form, the CDR3 reads TGTGCCAGCAGTGCGGACAGGGGGAGTATCTATGGCTACACCTTC.

This clonotype appeared a few times. CDR3 residues: CASSINGNTEAFF. The CDR3 DNA reads TGTGCCAGCAGCATTAACGGAAACACTGAAGCTTTCTTT. The rearrangement uses TRBV7-6 and TRBJ1-1; D is unresolved. The CDR3 sequence is 13 residues long. In germline, CDR1 is SGHVS, CDR2 FNYEAQ. The ends were cut back, 5 bases at V and 2 bases at J, with 9 bases in the middle. The full variable domain, its missing parts supplied by reference TRBV7-6 and TRBJ1-1, is GAGVSQSPRYKVTKRGQDVALRCDPISGHVSLYWYRQALGQGPEFLTYFNYEAQQDKSGLPNDRFSAERPEGSISTLTIQRTEQRDSAMYRCASSINGNTEAFFGQGTRLTVV.

This clonotype was detected ten times or more. The V and J genes are TRBV10-2 and TRBJ1-1; D not resolved. Germline loops: CDR1 WSHSY, CDR2 SAAADI. Trimming cost V 0 bases and J 2 bases, with 4 bases left between them. CDR3 length equals 13 residues. The CDR3 protein is CASSESTNTEAFF. In DNA form, the CDR3 reads TGCGCCAGCAGTGAGTCAACTAACACTGAAGCTTTCTTT.